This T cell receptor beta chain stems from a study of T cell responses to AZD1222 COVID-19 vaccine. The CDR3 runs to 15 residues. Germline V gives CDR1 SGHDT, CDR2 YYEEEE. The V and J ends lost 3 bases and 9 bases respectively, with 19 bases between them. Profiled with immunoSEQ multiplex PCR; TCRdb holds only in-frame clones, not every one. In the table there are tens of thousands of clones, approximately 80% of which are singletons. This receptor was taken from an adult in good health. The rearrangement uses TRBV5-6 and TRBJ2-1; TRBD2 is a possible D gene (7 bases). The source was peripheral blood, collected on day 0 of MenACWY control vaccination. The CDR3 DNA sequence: TGTGCCAGCAGCTGGGGCTATGCGGGGGCCAGTGAGCAGTTCTTC. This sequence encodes CASSWGYAGASEQFF. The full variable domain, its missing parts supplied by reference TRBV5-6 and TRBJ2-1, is DAGVTQSPTHLIKTRGQQVTLRCSPKSGHDTVSWYQQALGQGPQFIFQYYEEEERQRGNFPDRFSGHQFPNYSSELNVNALLLGDSALYLCASSWGYAGASEQFFGPGTRLTVL.